This TCR beta chain was captured by sequencing in a study of blood T cell repertoires in COVID-19. Background on the study: Researchers got acute and convalescent COVID-19 samples from the United States, Italy and Spain. Nucleic acid was either cDNA or gDNA, and it came from T cells, B-cell-depleted T cells, or PBMCs.

Original handling: From reference gene primer amplification, estimates of nucleated cell counts were derived. Repertoires were generated with immunoSEQ multiplex PCR, while TCRdb's copy carries only in-frame clones and drops some. V, J and clone size reflect that table, while D and trimming were determined from the DNA. The repertoire has 200,000 to 250,000 clones, 88% of them found once; the top ten carry about 1.8%. Between the trimmed V and J ends, which lost 5 bases and 4 bases, there was a span of 15 bases. Germline CDR1 MNHEY, CDR2 SMNVEV (reference sequence). The CDR3 has 14 residues. This TCR came from a man aged 70 or older with acute or convalescent COVID-19. Sample: peripheral blood. The chain combines TRBV27 with TRBJ2-7; no reliable D call. The CDR3 spells CASSTDGSRYEQYF. In DNA form, the CDR3 reads TGTGCCAGCAGTACCGACGGGTCGAGGTACGAGCAGTACTTC.